This TCR beta chain was captured in a study of OX40 agonist ivuxolimab in advanced cancers. Whole-study context: Enrollees could have had prior anti-PD-1, anti-PD-L1 or anti-CTLA-4 therapy, which 40% to 45% had received. Findings of the study overall: The mean number of expanded clones was higher in CD8+ T cells than in CD4+.

V lost 4 bases and J lost 6, with 16 bases in between. This CDR3 region has 15 residues. Germline CDR1 and CDR2: LGHNA and YSLEER. On this clone: Its antigen is unknown.

The repertoire was sequenced with immunoSEQ multiplex PCR; TCRdb's copy has only in-frame clones and lacks some. The data show about 20,000 clones, approximately 83% seen once. The receptor's source is an adult with an advanced solid tumor such as melanoma, head and neck, liver or kidney cancer. The specimen comprised CD4+ or CD8+ T cells sorted from blood, sampled in a trial of the OX40 agonist ivuxolimab. The chain recombines TRBV4-3 with TRBJ1-5; tentatively, D is TRBD1 (5 bases). CDR3 coding DNA: TGCGCCAGCAGCCTCAACAGGATGGGGGGTCAGCCCCAGCATTTT. Residues: CASSLNRMGGQPQHF.